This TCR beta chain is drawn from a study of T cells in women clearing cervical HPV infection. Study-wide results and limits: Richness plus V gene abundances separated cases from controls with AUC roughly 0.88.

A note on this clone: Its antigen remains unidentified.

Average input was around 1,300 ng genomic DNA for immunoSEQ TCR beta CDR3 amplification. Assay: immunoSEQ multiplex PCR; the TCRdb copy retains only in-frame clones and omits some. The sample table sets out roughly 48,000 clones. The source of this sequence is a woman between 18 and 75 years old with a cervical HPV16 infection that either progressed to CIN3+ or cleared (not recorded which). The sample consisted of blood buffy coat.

The CDR3 loop reads CASSPAGGWYEQYF. The CDR3 bases that were read are TGTGCCAGCAGCCCGGCGGGAGGTTGGTACGAG. The chain combines TRBV12-3 or TRBV12-4 with TRBJ2-7; 8 positions match TRBD2. The CDR3 is cut off 3 residues early in the read; its end comes from the germline J gene. After removal of 6 bases from V and 4 bases from J, the junction contained 8 bases not matched to a gene. The CDR3 totals 14 residues.